The 21 T cell receptor beta chains below all came from one sample that was sequenced in a study of shared clonotypes between healthy human individuals. Repertoires were generated with immunoSEQ multiplex PCR, while TCRdb's copy carries only in-frame clones and drops some. The sample holds about 2.4 million clones, more than 90% seen once. The sequencing input was naive CD4+ T cells sorted from blood. Regarding subset: CD45RA+ positively selected. The receptors stem from a man between 18 and 29 years old in good health.

The chain has TRBV15 and TRBJ1-2; 10 nucleotides line up with TRBD1. With V trimmed by 3 bases and J by 5 bases, 6 bases remained unmatched. The CDR3 is 15 residues long. Germline CDR1 LNHNV, CDR2 YYDKDF (reference sequence). In DNA form, the CDR3 reads TGTGCCACCAGCAGGGTCACGGGACAGGGGTATGGCTACACCTTC. Amino acids: CATSRVTGQGYGYTF.

This chain joins TRBV2 and TRBJ2-7; no clear D gene. The germline gives CDR1 SNHLY, CDR2 FYNNEI. Trimming took 4 bases from V and 2 from J, leaving 6 bases between them. This CDR3 contains 12 residues. CDR3 in amino acids: CASSGLTYEQYF. The CDR3 DNA sequence: TGTGCCAGCAGTGGTCTTACCTACGAGCAGTACTTC.

V and J are TRBV5-4 and TRBJ2-5; 11 bases match TRBD1. V was clipped by 5 bases and J by 5 bases; unmatched bases: 17. The CDR3 runs to 18 residues. In germline, CDR1 is SGHNT, CDR2 YYREEE (reference sequence). This CDR3 reads CASSPTAGGTGGVETQYF. CDR3 bases: TGTGCCAGCAGTCCCACGGCGGGGGGGACAGGGGGTGTGGAGACCCAGTACTTC. Based on the CDR3 plus reference TRBV5-4 and TRBJ2-5, the full variable domain is ETGVTQSPTHLIKTRGQQVTLRCSSQSGHNTVSWYQQALGQGPQFIFQYYREEENGRGNFPPRFSGLQFPNYSSELNVNALELDDSALYLCASSPTAGGTGGVETQYFGPGTRLLVL.

The chain joins TRBV11-2 to TRBJ1-6; TRBD1 might be the D (5 bases). V lost 3 bases and J 3 bases, leaving 15 bases between the germline ends. Looked up from germline, CDR1 is SGHAT and CDR2 is FQNNGV. The CDR3 is made up of 17 amino acids. CDR3 residues: CASSLRISQGYNSPLHF. The DNA for the CDR3 is TGTGCCAGCAGCTTGCGCATTTCCCAGGGCTATAATTCACCCCTCCACTTT. The full variable domain, completed using reference TRBV11-2 and TRBJ1-6, is EAGVAQSPRYKIIEKRQSVAFWCNPISGHATLYWYQQILGQGPKLLIQFQNNGVVDDSQLPKDRFSAERLKGVDSTLKIQPAKLEDSAVYLCASSLRISQGYNSPLHFGNGTRLTVT.

This sequence joins TRBV11-2 and TRBJ2-5; the D is unclear. V gave up 2 bases and J gave up 2 bases, with 15 bases separating them. From germline, CDR1 is SGHAT and CDR2 FQNNGV. CDR3 size: 16 residues. CDR3 protein: CASSLQGLANQETQYF. In nucleotides, the CDR3 is TGTGCCAGCAGCTTACAAGGGCTTGCAAATCAAGAGACCCAGTACTTC.

On this clone itself: The identical CDR3 is also encoded by other nucleotide sequences in the sample. The CDR3 reads CASSLGSGPTDTQYF. The CDR3 DNA reads as TGCGCCAGCAGCTTGGGGTCAGGGCCCACAGATACGCAGTATTTT. The chain carries TRBV5-1 and TRBJ2-3, with D possibly TRBD1 on 5 matching bases. Trimming cost V 0 bases and J 2 bases, with 10 bases left between them. Per germline, CDR1 SGHRS and CDR2 YFSETQ. The CDR3 covers 15 residues. The entire variable domain, with the rest obtained from reference TRBV5-1 and TRBJ2-3, is as follows: KAGVTQTPRYLIKTRGQQVTLSCSPISGHRSVSWYQQTPGQGLQFLFEYFSETQRNKGNFPGRFSGRQFSNSRSEMNVSTLELGDSALYLCASSLGSGPTDTQYFGPGTRLTVL.

This chain uses TRBV7-2 with TRBJ1-4, with 7 bases aligning to TRBD1. The CDR3 has 17 residues. V shed 3 bases, J shed 8 bases, and the junction held 15 bases outside the gene matches. The germline gives CDR1 SGHTA, CDR2 FQGNSA. The CDR3 bases are TGTGCCAGCAGCTTGGCGCCACTACAGGGGTTGGAAGAAAAACTGTTTTTT. Its translation: CASSLAPLQGLEEKLFF.

V gene TRBV15 combines with J gene TRBJ2-5; D is perhaps TRBD1 (5 bases). In germline, CDR1 is LNHNV, CDR2 YYDKDF (reference sequence). This CDR3 has 13 amino acids. Trimming stripped 0 bases from V and 11 bases from J, with 13 bases between. The CDR3 protein is CATSRDHDSEQYF. The CDR3, as DNA: TGTGCCACCAGCAGAGATCACGACAGTGAGCAGTACTTC. The entire variable domain, with the rest obtained from reference TRBV15 and TRBJ2-5, is as follows: DAMVIQNPRYQVTQFGKPVTLSCSQTLNHNVMYWYQQKSSQAPKLLFHYYDKDFNNEADTPDNFQSRRPNTSFCFLDIRSPGLGDTAMYLCATSRDHDSEQYFGPGTRLLVL.

This chain connects TRBV4-3 to TRBJ2-5; D call uncertain. The CDR3 is made up of 15 amino acids. The ends were cut back, 0 bases at V and 4 bases at J, with 12 bases in the middle. CDR1 is LGHNA, CDR2 YSLEER, per germline. The CDR3 sequence is CASSQDFGPSETQYF. In DNA form, the CDR3 reads TGCGCCAGCAGCCAAGATTTTGGTCCATCAGAGACCCAGTACTTC.

The rearrangement links TRBV11-2 to TRBJ2-7; 13 bases map to TRBD2. The CDR3 extends over 17 amino acids. The germline CDR1 and CDR2 sequences are SGHAT and FQNNGV. Trimming cost V 5 bases and J 4 bases; bases outside gene matches: 11. CDR3 DNA sequence: TGTGCCAGCAGCCAATCCGGACTAGCGGGGGAATATTACGAGCAGTACTTC. Protein product: CASSQSGLAGEYYEQYF.

The V and J genes are TRBV2 and TRBJ2-3; TRBD2 aligns across 8 bases. The CDR3 loop spans 13 amino acids. CDR1 is SNHLY and CDR2 is FYNNEI in the germline V gene. With V trimmed by 6 bases and J by 7 bases, 6 bases remained unmatched. This CDR3 reads CASSAGLGHTQYF. CDR3 in DNA: TGTGCCAGCAGCGCGGGACTAGGCCATACGCAGTATTTT.

J is TRBJ1-4 and V is TRBV5-6; D not resolved. Germline loops: CDR1 SGHDT, CDR2 YYEEEE. CDR3 length: 16 residues. V was shortened by 4 bases and J by 3 bases, with 16 bases between the two germline ends. The CDR3 loop is CASSPSPDMPNEKLFF. The DNA for the CDR3 is TGTGCCAGCAGCCCGTCGCCCGACATGCCTAATGAAAAACTGTTTTTT.

This rearrangement joins TRBV5-1 to TRBJ2-1, with 8 bases that match TRBD1. This CDR3 has 15 residues. Germline V gene data show CDR1 as SGHRS and CDR2 as YFSETQ. Trimming took 0 bases from V and 6 from J; bases not matched to a gene: 5. This chain's CDR3 is CASSLGQGALNEQFF. DNA for the CDR3: TGCGCCAGCAGCTTGGGGCAGGGGGCCCTCAATGAGCAGTTCTTC.

Comments on this clone: Within the sample, other DNA sequences also encode this same CDR3. The chain couples TRBV7-2 to TRBJ2-3; D remains ambiguous. The CDR3 spans 16 residues. V was clipped by 0 bases and J by 0 bases, with 10 bases between them. Germline loops: CDR1 SGHTA, CDR2 FQGNSA. The CDR3 here is CASSLAGTTSTDTQYF. The CDR3, as DNA: TGTGCCAGCAGCTTAGCGGGCACTACTAGCACAGATACGCAGTATTTT.

Concerning this clone itself: This specimen includes other DNA sequences encoding the same CDR3. The chain links TRBV28 to TRBJ1-2, with D hard to call. Germline values: CDR1 MDHEN, CDR2 SYDVKM. The CDR3 sequence is 12 residues long. V lost 2 bases and J lost 5, with 6 bases in between. The chain's CDR3 is CASSLPGYGYTF. The CDR3 DNA sequence: TGTGCCAGCAGTTTACCTGGGTATGGCTACACCTTC.

The CDR3 reads CASSVAGSYSPLHF. The CDR3 DNA reads TGTGCCAGCAGCGTAGCGGGATCCTATTCACCCCTCCACTTT. The chain links TRBV9 to TRBJ1-6; D is unclear. The ends were cut back, 0 bases at V and 8 bases at J, with 9 bases in the middle. The CDR3 covers 14 residues. The germline gives CDR1 SGDLS, CDR2 YYNGEE.

This clone came up once. This chain links TRBV4-1 with TRBJ1-5; D perhaps matches TRBD1 (6 bases). The germline CDR1 and CDR2 sequences are MGHRA and YSYEKL. The ends were cut back, 3 bases at V and 3 bases at J, with 12 bases in the middle. The CDR3 contains 15 residues. The CDR3 DNA sequence: TGCGCCAGCAGCCACCCGGACAGAGACAATCAGCCCCAGCATTTT. Amino acids: CASSHPDRDNQPQHF.

This clone has only one observation. The chain couples TRBV5-1 to TRBJ2-1; a weak D match, TRBD2 (6 bases). Trimming left V 3 bases short and J 6 bases short, with 16 bases between. CDR1 and CDR2 (germline): SGHRS, YFSETQ. CDR3 length: 15 amino acids. CDR3: CASSSGGLSINEQFF. CDR3 DNA sequence: TGCGCCAGCAGCTCTGGGGGACTGAGCATCAATGAGCAGTTCTTC.

This chain connects TRBV5-1 to TRBJ2-3, with D perhaps matching TRBD1 (6 bases). The CDR3 has 13 residues. The V end was cut by 10 bases, the J end by 1 base, with 13 bases between. Germline V CDR1 and CDR2: SGHRS, YFSETQ. CDR3 nucleotides: TGCGCCTCCTATTCAGGGGGCACAGATACGCAGTATTTT. This encodes CASYSGGTDTQYF.

A few counts support this clone. Distinct nucleotide sequences in the sample also encode this CDR3. This rearrangement joins TRBV7-6 to TRBJ1-5, with no clear D. Trimming took 1 base from V and 5 from J, leaving 9 bases between them. The CDR3 consists of 14 residues. CDR1 SGHVS and CDR2 FNYEAQ come from the germline V gene. Here the CDR3 DNA reads TGTGCCAGCAGCTTAGGGACTGGTGATCAGCCCCAGCATTTT. Its translation is CASSLGTGDQPQHF.

The chain employs TRBV2 and TRBJ1-5; a possible D gene is TRBD1 (6 bases). The CDR3 contains 11 residues. Germline V lookup: CDR1 SNHLY, CDR2 FYNNEI. Trimming took off 7 bases at V and 9 bases at J, with 10 bases between the two ends. This CDR3 reads CASTKGGPQHF. CDR3 bases: TGTGCCAGCACAAAAGGGGGGCCCCAGCATTTT. The full variable domain, in which reference TRBV2 and TRBJ1-5 provide the parts outside the CDR3, is EPEVTQTPSHQVTQMGQEVILRCVPISNHLYFYWYRQILGQKVEFLVSFYNNEISEKSEIFDDQFSVERPDGSNFTLKIRSTKLEDSAMYFCASTKGGPQHFGDGTRLSIL.